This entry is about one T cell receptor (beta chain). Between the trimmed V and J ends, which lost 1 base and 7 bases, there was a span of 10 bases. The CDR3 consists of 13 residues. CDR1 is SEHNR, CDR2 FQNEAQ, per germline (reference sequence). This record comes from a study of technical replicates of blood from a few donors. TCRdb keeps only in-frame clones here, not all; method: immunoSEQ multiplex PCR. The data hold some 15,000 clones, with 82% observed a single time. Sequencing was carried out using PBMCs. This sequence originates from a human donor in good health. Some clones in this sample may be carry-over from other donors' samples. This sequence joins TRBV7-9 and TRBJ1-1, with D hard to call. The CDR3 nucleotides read TGTGCCAGCAGCTTAGATACGGGGAATGAAGCTTTCTTT. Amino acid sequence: CASSLDTGNEAFF.